This T cell receptor beta chain was captured by sequencing in a study of T cell responses to AZD1222 COVID-19 vaccine. Overall study findings and caveats: Just five to seven people given AZD1222 tested seropositive at baseline.

The repertoire was sequenced with immunoSEQ multiplex PCR; TCRdb's copy has only in-frame clones and lacks some. The sample yields about 140,000 clones, 70% to 90% seen once. This CDR3 contains 14 residues. The germline V gene encodes CDR1 LNHNV and CDR2 YYDKDF (reference sequence). V shed 0 bases and J shed 3 bases, with 6 bases lying between them. A remark on this clone: Its antigen remains unidentified.

The source was peripheral blood, collected on day 0 of AZD1222 vaccination. The source is an adult in good health. The chain is built from TRBV15 and TRBJ1-5; no clear D. Here the CDR3 reads CATSRDRNNQPQHF. Written as DNA, the CDR3 is TGTGCCACCAGCAGAGATCGAAACAATCAGCCCCAGCATTTT.